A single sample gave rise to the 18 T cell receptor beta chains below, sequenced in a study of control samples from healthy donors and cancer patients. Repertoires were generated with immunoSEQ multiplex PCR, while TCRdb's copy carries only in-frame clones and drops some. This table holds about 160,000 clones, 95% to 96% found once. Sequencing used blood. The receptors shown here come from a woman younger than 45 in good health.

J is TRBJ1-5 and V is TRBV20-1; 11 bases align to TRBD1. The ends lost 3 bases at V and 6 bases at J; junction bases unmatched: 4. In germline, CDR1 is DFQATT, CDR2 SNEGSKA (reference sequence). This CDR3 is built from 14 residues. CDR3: CSASWGQGGQPQHF. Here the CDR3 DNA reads TGCAGTGCTAGTTGGGGACAGGGGGGTCAGCCCCAGCATTTT.

CDR3 protein: CAWSRDSLRVGTQYF. The CDR3, as DNA: TGTGCCTGGAGTCGGGACTCCCTAAGGGTCGGTACGCAGTATTTT. The genes are TRBV30 and TRBJ2-3; possible D gene TRBD2, 6 bases. Trimming stripped 2 bases from V and 8 bases from J, with 20 bases between. Germline values: CDR1 GTSNPN, CDR2 SVGIG (reference sequence). The CDR3 is made up of 15 amino acids.

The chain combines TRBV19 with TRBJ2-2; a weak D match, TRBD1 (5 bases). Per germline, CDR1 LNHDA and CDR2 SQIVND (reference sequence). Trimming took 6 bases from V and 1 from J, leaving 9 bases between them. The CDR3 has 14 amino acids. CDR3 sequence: CASRGRLNTGELFF. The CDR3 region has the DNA TGTGCCAGTAGGGGGCGATTGAACACCGGGGAGCTGTTTTTT.

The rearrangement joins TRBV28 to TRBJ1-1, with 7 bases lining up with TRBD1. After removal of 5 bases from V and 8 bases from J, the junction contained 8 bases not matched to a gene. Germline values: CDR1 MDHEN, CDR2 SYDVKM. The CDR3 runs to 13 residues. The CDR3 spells CASSRRGRVEAFF. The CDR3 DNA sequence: TGTGCCAGCAGTCGTAGGGGGCGGGTAGAAGCTTTCTTT. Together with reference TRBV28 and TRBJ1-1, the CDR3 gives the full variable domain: DVKVTQSSRYLVKRTGEKVFLECVQDMDHENMFWYRQDPGLGLRLIYFSYDVKMKEKGDIPEGYSVSREKKERFSLILESASTNQTSMYLCASSRRGRVEAFFGQGTRLTVV.

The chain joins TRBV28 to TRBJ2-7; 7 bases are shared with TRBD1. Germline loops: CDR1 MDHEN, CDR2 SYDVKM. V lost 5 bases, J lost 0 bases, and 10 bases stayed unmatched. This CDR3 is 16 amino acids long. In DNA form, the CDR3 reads TGTGCCAGCAGTCCACAGACAGGGTTCCTCTCCTACGAGCAGTACTTC. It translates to CASSPQTGFLSYEQYF. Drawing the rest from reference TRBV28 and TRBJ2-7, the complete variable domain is DVKVTQSSRYLVKRTGEKVFLECVQDMDHENMFWYRQDPGLGLRLIYFSYDVKMKEKGDIPEGYSVSREKKERFSLILESASTNQTSMYLCASSPQTGFLSYEQYFGPGTRLTVT.

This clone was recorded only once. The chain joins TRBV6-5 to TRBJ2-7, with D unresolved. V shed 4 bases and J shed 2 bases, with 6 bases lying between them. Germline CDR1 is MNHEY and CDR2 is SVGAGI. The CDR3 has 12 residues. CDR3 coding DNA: TGTGCCAGCAGTTTCACGACCTACGAGCAGTACTTC. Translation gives CASSFTTYEQYF.

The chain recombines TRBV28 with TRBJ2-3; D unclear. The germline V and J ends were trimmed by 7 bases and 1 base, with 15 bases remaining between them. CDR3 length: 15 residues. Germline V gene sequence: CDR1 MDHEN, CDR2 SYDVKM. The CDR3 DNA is TGTGCCAGCACACATAACCTACTTCGCACAGATACGCAGTATTTT. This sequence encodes CASTHNLLRTDTQYF.

CDR3 region: CASSLEGGVNNEQFF. The DNA of the CDR3 is TGTGCCAGCAGCTTAGAGGGCGGGGTAAACAATGAGCAGTTCTTC. This rearrangement joins TRBV11-3 to TRBJ2-1; D possibly corresponds to TRBD2 (6 bases). V lost 0 bases, J lost 5 bases, and 11 bases lay in between. CDR3 size: 15 residues. Germline V gene lookup returns CDR1 SGHNT and CDR2 YENEEA.

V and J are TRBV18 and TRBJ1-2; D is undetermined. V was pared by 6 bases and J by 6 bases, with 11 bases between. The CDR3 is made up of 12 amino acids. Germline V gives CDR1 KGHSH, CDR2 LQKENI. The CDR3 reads CASSRNRDGYTF. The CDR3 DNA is TGTGCCAGCTCGCGTAACCGAGATGGCTACACCTTC.

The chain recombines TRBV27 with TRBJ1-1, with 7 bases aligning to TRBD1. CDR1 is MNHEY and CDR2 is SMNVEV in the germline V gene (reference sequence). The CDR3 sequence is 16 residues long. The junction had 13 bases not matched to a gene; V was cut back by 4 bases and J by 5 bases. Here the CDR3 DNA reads TGTGCCAGCAGTTCCTACAGGGGCAGGGAGAAGACTGAAGCTTTCTTT. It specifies CASSSYRGREKTEAFF.

CDR3: CASKRTGQGNTEAFF. The CDR3 DNA is TGTGCCAGCAAAAGAACGGGACAGGGGAACACTGAAGCTTTCTTT. The chain is built from TRBV7-2 and TRBJ1-1; 9 nucleotides match TRBD1. Trimming cost V 7 bases and J 1 base; bases outside gene matches: 7. CDR1 is SGHTA and CDR2 is FQGNSA in the germline V gene. The CDR3 spans 15 residues.

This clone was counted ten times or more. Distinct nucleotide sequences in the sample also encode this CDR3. The CDR3 here is CASSDSAGSTDTQYF. The CDR3 DNA reads TGTGCCAGCAGTGACTCAGCGGGGAGCACAGATACGCAGTATTTT. The chain is built from TRBV6-4 and TRBJ2-3; 7 bases align to TRBD2. The CDR3 spans 15 residues. The germline V gene has CDR1 MRHNA and CDR2 SNTAGT. Trimming at V came to 0 bases and at J to 0 bases, leaving 0 bases not matched to a gene.

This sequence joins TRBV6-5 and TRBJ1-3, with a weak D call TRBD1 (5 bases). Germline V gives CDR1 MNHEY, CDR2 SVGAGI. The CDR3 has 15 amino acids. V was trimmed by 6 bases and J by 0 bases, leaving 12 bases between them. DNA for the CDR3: TGTGCCAGCAGAGGACACTTCGACTCTGGAAACACCATATATTTT. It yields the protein CASRGHFDSGNTIYF.

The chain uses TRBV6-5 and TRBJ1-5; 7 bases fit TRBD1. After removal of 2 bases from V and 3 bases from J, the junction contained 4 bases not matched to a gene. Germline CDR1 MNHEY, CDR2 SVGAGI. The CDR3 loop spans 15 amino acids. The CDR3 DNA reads TGTGCCAGCAGTTACACAGGGGAGCCCAATCAGCCCCAGCATTTT. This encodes CASSYTGEPNQPQHF.

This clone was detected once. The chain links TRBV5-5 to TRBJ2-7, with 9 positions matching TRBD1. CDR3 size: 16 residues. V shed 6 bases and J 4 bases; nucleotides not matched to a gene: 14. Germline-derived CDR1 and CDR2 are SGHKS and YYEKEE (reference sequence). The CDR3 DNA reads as TGTGCCAGCATAACCTCCCCGGGACAGGGTTGGTACGAGCAGTACTTC. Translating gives CASITSPGQGWYEQYF.

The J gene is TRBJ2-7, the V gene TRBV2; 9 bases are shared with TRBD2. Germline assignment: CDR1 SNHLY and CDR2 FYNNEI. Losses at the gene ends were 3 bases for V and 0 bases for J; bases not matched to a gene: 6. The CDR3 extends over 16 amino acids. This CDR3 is CASSDMASGNSYEQYF. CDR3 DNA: TGTGCCAGCAGTGACATGGCTAGCGGGAACTCCTACGAGCAGTACTTC.

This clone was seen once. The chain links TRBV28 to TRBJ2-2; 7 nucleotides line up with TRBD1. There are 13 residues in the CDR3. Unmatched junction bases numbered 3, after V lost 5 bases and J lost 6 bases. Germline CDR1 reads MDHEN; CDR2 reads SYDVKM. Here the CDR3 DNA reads TGTGCCAGCAGTCCTCAGGGGGCCGGGGAGCTGTTTTTT. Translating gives CASSPQGAGELFF.

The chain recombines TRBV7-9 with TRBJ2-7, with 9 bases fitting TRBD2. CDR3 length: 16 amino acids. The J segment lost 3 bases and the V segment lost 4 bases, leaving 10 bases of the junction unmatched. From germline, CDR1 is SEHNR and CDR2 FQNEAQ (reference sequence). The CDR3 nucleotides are TGTGCCAGCAGCTCTTTTAGCGGGAGAATGCTCTACGAGCAGTACTTC. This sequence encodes CASSSFSGRMLYEQYF.